This is a list of T cell receptor beta chains from one sample in a study of identical twins. Each CDR3 protein is one row after TCRdb ran MiXCR on the 5' RACE reads. The table records 100,000 or so distinct CDR3 sequences, 5.9% of them present only once. Sequencing input: memory T cells sorted from blood. These receptors all stem from a woman aged 45-65 years in good health. CDR3s include the opening cysteine and the closing phenylalanine or tryptophan. The order of the fields is D gene, clone size, V gene, J gene, CDR3 protein, CDR3 DNA. D genes are given only for firm matches. Where a row states a size, it is once, few, many or the class of an expanded clone; other rows omit it.

TRBD1,many,TRBV5-1,TRBJ1-4,CASSLVGQHEKLFF,TGCGCCAGCAGCTTGGTGGGACAGCATGAAAAACTGTTTTTT
-,many,TRBV7-2,TRBJ2-3,CASSLLVDHRPRF,TGTGCCAGCAGCTTATTGGTGGACCACAGGCCTCGTTTT
-,many,TRBV5-1,TRBJ2-5,CASSSTGETQYF,TGCGCCAGCAGCTCGACGGGGGAGACCCAGTACTTC
-,many,TRBV28,TRBJ1-1,CASTRGSLNTEAFF,TGTGCCAGCACACGGGGTTCATTGAACACTGAAGCTTTCTTT
TRBD1,few,TRBV20-1,TRBJ1-1,CSAPDRGRARLTFF,TGCAGTGCCCCGGACAGGGGCCGCGCTCGCCTTACTTTCTTT
-,many,TRBV7-8,TRBJ2-1,CASSRLQDPQFF,TGTGCCAGCAGCCGATTACAGGATCCCCAGTTCTTC
TRBD2,many,TRBV12-3/TRBV12-4,TRBJ2-1,CASSLGGTAYNEQFF,TGTGCCAGCAGTTTGGGAGGGACCGCCTACAATGAGCAGTTCTTC
-,many,TRBV6-1,TRBJ2-1,CASSESSGTTKQFF,TGTGCCAGCAGTGAATCCTCCGGGACAACAAAGCAGTTCTTC
-,many,TRBV12-3/TRBV12-4,TRBJ2-2,CASSLVSLELFF,TGTGCCAGCAGTTTAGTTTCTTTGGAGCTGTTTTTT
TRBD2,many,TRBV20-1,TRBJ2-7,CSARTVGLADYEQYF,TGCAGTGCTAGAACGGTTGGGCTAGCGGACTACGAGCAGTACTTC
-,many,TRBV3-1,TRBJ2-6,CASTLAGGLSGANVLTF,TGTGCCAGCACCCTGGCGGGCGGCCTCTCTGGGGCCAACGTCCTGACTTTC
-,-,TRBV20-1,TRBJ1-3,CSARDLTNTIYF,TGCAGTGCTAGAGATCTGACAAACACCATATATTTT
TRBD1,many,TRBV6-5,TRBJ2-1,CASRVQGAQVNEQFF,TGTGCCAGCAGGGTACAGGGGGCTCAAGTCAATGAGCAGTTCTTC
-,few,TRBV7-2,TRBJ1-2,CASSSRQDLQHGYTF,TGTGCCAGCAGCTCCCGACAGGATCTCCAGCATGGCTACACCTTC
-,few,TRBV10-3,TRBJ1-5,CAISESGRKNSNQPQHF,TGTGCCATCAGTGAGTCGGGCAGGAAGAATAGCAATCAGCCCCAGCATTTT
-,-,TRBV6-1,TRBJ2-1,CASSALAARAASSYNEQFF,TGTGCCAGCAGTGCTTTGGCCGCGAGGGCAGCCAGCTCCTACAATGAGCAGTTCTTC
-,many,TRBV19,TRBJ2-7,CASSIEDSYEQYF,TGTGCCAGTAGTATTGAGGACAGCTACGAGCAGTACTTC
-,many,TRBV6-5,TRBJ1-6,CASRLSQKSGSPLHF,TGTGCCAGCAGGCTATCCCAGAAGAGCGGGTCACCCCTCCACTTT
TRBD1,-,TRBV7-9,TRBJ1-4,CASSRTGGSEKLFF,TGTGCCAGCAGCCGGACAGGGGGCAGTGAAAAACTGTTTTTT
-,many,TRBV5-1,TRBJ2-6,CASSSHSRSGANVLTF,TGCGCCAGCAGCTCTCACAGTCGTTCTGGGGCCAACGTCCTGACTTTC
TRBD1,many,TRBV12-3/TRBV12-4,TRBJ2-1,CASSTRQGLVTNEQFF,TGTGCCAGCAGTACCCGACAGGGTCTCGTTACGAATGAGCAGTTCTTC